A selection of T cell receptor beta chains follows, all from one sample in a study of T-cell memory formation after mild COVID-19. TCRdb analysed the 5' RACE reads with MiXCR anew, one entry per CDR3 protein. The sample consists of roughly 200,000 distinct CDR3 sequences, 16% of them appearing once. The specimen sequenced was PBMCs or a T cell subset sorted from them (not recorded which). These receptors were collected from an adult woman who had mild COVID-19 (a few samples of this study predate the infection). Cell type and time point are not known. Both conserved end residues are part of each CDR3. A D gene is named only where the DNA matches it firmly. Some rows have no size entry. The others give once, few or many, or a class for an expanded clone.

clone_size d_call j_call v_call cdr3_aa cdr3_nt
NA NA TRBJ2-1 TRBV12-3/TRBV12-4 CASTRGFSYNEQFF TGTGCCAGCACTCGTGGGTTCTCCTACAATGAGCAGTTCTTC
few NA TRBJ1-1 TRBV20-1 CSASLVSRPEAFF TGCAGTGCTAGCCTAGTGAGTCGACCTGAAGCTTTCTTT
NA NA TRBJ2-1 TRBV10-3 CAFYGGNEQFF TGTGCGTTCTACGGAGGAAATGAGCAGTTCTTC
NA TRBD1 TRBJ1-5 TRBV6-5 CASRSTGTQPQHF TGTGCCAGCAGGTCGACAGGGACTCAGCCCCAGCATTTT
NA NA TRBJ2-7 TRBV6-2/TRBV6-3 CASSLRSGSYEQYF TGTGCCAGCAGCTTACGGTCCGGATCCTACGAGCAGTACTTC
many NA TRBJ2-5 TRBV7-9 CASSRKAVEETQYF TGTGCCAGCAGCCGGAAGGCGGTCGAAGAGACCCAGTACTTC
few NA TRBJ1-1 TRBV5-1 CASSSLLAGPLSEAFF TGCGCCAGCAGCTCCTTATTGGCAGGGCCCCTATCTGAAGCTTTCTTT
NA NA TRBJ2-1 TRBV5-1 CASRSNLGNEQFF TGCGCCAGCAGGTCCAATCTGGGCAATGAGCAGTTCTTC
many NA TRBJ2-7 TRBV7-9 CASSLGQILSYEQYF TGTGCCAGCAGCCTAGGACAGATCCTCTCCTACGAGCAGTACTTC
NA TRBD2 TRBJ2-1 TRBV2 CASAATSGGNEQFF TGTGCCAGTGCCGCGACTAGCGGGGGAAATGAGCAGTTCTTC
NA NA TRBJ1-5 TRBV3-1 CASSLRRGYNQPQHF TGTGCCAGCAGCCTTAGGCGAGGATACAATCAGCCCCAGCATTTT
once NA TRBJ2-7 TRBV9 CASSVAMDPYEQYF TGTGCCAGCAGCGTAGCCATGGATCCCTACGAGCAGTACTTC
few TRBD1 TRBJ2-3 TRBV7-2 CASSFLGGPTDTQYF TGTGCCAGCAGCTTCTTAGGGGGCCCCACAGATACGCAGTATTTT
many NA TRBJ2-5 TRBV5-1 CASSPGQGQETQYF TGCGCCAGCAGCCCGGGACAAGGCCAAGAGACCCAGTACTTC
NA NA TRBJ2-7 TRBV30 CAWSVDDNRVEQYF TGTGCCTGGAGCGTAGACGACAACCGGGTCGAGCAGTACTTC
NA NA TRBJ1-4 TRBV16 CASSQSGRKGEKLFF TGTGCCAGCAGCCAATCCGGGAGGAAAGGTGAAAAACTGTTTTTT
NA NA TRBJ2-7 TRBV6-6 CASGVGYEQYF TGTGCCAGCGGGGTAGGCTACGAGCAGTACTTC
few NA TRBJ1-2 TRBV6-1 CASSEFRGYGYTF TGTGCCAGCAGTGAATTCCGGGGGTATGGCTACACCTTC
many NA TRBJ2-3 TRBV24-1 CATRATQGQSTDTQYF TGTGCCACCAGGGCTACCCAGGGACAAAGCACAGATACGCAGTATTTT
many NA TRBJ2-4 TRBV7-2 CASSLDGTSKNIQYF TGTGCCAGCAGCTTAGATGGGACATCCAAAAACATTCAGTACTTC
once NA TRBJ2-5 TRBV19 CASSIPAGPQETQYF TGTGCCAGTAGTATACCGGCGGGGCCGCAAGAGACCCAGTACTTC
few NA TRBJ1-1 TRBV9 CASSPQGAPNTEAFF TGTGCCAGCAGCCCCCAAGGGGCCCCGAACACTGAAGCTTTCTTT
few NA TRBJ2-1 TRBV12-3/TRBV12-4 CASSSHSAFGEQFF TGTGCCAGCAGTTCCCACAGTGCCTTTGGTGAGCAGTTCTTC
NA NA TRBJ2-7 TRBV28 CASIIDGGYEQYF TGTGCCAGCATCATCGATGGAGGGTACGAGCAGTACTTC
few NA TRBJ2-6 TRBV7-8 CASSRPSGANVLTF TGTGCCAGCTCCCGGCCCTCTGGGGCCAACGTCCTGACTTTC
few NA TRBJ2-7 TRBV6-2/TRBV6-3 CASTLNIRRGYEQYF TGTGCCAGCACCTTGAACATCAGGAGGGGCTACGAGCAGTACTTC
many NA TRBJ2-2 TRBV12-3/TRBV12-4 CASSLTNTGELFF TGTGCCAGCAGTTTAACTAACACCGGGGAGCTGTTTTTT
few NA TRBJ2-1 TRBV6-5 CASSPGRARNEQFF TGTGCCAGCAGTCCAGGTCGGGCGAGGAATGAGCAGTTCTTC
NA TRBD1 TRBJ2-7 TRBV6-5 CASRLRDRGRSEQYF TGTGCCAGCAGGCTCCGGGACAGGGGGCGAAGCGAGCAGTACTTC
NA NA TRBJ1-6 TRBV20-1 CSATRGFNSPLHF TGCAGTGCTACCAGAGGGTTTAATTCACCCCTCCACTTT
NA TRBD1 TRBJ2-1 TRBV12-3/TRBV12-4 CASSLLQGDEQFF TGTGCCAGCAGCCTCCTCCAGGGGGATGAGCAGTTCTTC
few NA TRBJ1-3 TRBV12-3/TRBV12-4 CASSFGGVGNTIYF TGTGCCAGCAGTTTCGGGGGCGTCGGAAACACCATATATTTT
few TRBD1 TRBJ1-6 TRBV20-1 CSASSTGTGGNSPLHF TGCAGTGCTAGTAGTACCGGGACAGGGGGGAATTCACCCCTCCACTTT
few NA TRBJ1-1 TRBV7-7 CASSQVPDTEAFF TGTGCCAGCAGTCAGGTACCAGACACTGAAGCTTTCTTT
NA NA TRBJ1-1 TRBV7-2 CASSLGPRGTEAFF TGTGCCAGCTCTCTAGGGCCACGAGGCACTGAAGCTTTCTTT
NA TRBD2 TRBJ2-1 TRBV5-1 CASSFAGGPLNEQFF TGCGCCAGCAGCTTTGCGGGGGGACCTCTCAATGAGCAGTTCTTC
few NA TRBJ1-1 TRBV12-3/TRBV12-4 CASREFSEAFF TGTGCCAGCAGGGAATTCTCTGAAGCTTTCTTT
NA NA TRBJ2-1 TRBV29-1 CSVESVLQFF TGCAGCGTTGAAAGTGTCCTACAGTTCTTC
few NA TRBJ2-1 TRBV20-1 CSARDFLASSSYNEQFF TGCAGTGCTAGAGATTTCCTCGCGTCAAGCTCCTACAATGAGCAGTTCTTC
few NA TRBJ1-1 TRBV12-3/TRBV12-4 CASSFAAMNTEAFF TGTGCCAGCAGTTTTGCAGCTATGAACACTGAAGCTTTCTTT
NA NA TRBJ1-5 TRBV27 CASSSPGNQPQHF TGTGCCAGCAGTTCACCGGGCAATCAGCCCCAGCATTTT
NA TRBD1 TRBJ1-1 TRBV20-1 CSAGDRWVLTEAFF TGCAGTGCAGGGGACAGGTGGGTACTGACTGAAGCTTTCTTT
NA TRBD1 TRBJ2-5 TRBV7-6 CASGGPGTGKTQYF TGTGCCAGCGGCGGTCCGGGGACAGGGAAGACCCAGTACTTC
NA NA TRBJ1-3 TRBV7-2 CASSQGLENTIYF TGTGCCAGCAGCCAGGGGCTAGAAAACACCATATATTTT
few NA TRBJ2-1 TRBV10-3 CAISESSGPGQFF TGTGCCATCAGTGAGTCTTCCGGGCCAGGGCAGTTCTTC
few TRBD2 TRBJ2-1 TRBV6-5 CASSWGSPLAGGYNEQFF TGTGCCAGCAGTTGGGGTTCCCCCCTAGCGGGAGGTTACAATGAGCAGTTCTTC
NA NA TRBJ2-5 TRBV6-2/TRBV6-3 CASRAGGHETQYF TGTGCCAGCAGAGCGGGCGGGCATGAGACCCAGTACTTC
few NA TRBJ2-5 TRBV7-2 CASSPLGTTGSETQYF TGTGCCAGCAGCCCCCTCGGGACGACAGGTTCGGAGACCCAGTACTTC
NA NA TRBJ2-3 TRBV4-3 CASSQDARLDTQYF TGCGCCAGCAGCCAAGACGCGAGGCTGGATACGCAGTATTTT
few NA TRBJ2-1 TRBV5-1 CASSLRAYNEQFF TGCGCCAGCAGCTTAAGGGCCTACAATGAGCAGTTCTTC
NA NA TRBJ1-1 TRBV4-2 CASSQDGTYRTEAFF TGTGCCAGCAGCCAAGATGGCACATACCGTACTGAAGCTTTCTTT
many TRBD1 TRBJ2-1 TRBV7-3 CASSLMTGTGFNEQFF TGTGCCAGCAGCCTCATGACCGGGACAGGGTTCAATGAGCAGTTCTTC
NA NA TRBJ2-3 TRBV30 CAWRSSGTDTQYF TGTGCCTGGAGGTCTAGCGGCACAGATACGCAGTATTTT
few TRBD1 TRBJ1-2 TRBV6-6 CASLPRGPGYTF TGTGCCAGCCTCCCGAGGGGGCCTGGCTACACCTTC
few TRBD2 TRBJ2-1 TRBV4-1 CASSQVAGLAGGEQFF TGCGCCAGCAGCCAAGTAGCTGGACTAGCCGGCGGTGAGCAGTTCTTC
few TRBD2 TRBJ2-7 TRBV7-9 CASSANKGLANYEQYF TGTGCCAGCAGCGCCAACAAGGGACTAGCAAACTACGAGCAGTACTTC
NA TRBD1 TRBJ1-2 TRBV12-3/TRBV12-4 CASSWTGGDLGGYTF TGTGCCAGCAGTTGGACAGGGGGCGATTTAGGTGGCTACACCTTC
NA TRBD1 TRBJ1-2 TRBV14 CASSQRQGGGYTF TGTGCCAGCAGCCAGAGACAGGGTGGCGGCTACACCTTC